A single T cell receptor beta chain is shown here with its context. The data are from a study of T cell changes during pregnancy in multiple sclerosis. The assay was immunoSEQ multiplex PCR, and TCRdb's table has in-frame clones only and misses some. The sample consists of 40,000 to 55,000 clones, 85% to 90% of them appearing once. This CDR3 contains 16 residues. Germline values: CDR1 MRHNA, CDR2 SNTAGT. Trimming shortened V by 4 bases and J by 1 base, and 14 bases separated the two germline ends. V gene TRBV6-4 combines with J gene TRBJ2-1; TRBD2 is a possible D gene (7 bases). This receptor was taken from a female donor in good health, enrolled as a control in a pregnancy study. The sequenced sample was peripheral blood, obtained in the first trimester of pregnancy. CDR3 DNA: TGTGCCAGCAGTGTCCCCGGGGGGCTATCCTACAATGAGCAGTTCTTC. Translated, it gives CASSVPGGLSYNEQFF.